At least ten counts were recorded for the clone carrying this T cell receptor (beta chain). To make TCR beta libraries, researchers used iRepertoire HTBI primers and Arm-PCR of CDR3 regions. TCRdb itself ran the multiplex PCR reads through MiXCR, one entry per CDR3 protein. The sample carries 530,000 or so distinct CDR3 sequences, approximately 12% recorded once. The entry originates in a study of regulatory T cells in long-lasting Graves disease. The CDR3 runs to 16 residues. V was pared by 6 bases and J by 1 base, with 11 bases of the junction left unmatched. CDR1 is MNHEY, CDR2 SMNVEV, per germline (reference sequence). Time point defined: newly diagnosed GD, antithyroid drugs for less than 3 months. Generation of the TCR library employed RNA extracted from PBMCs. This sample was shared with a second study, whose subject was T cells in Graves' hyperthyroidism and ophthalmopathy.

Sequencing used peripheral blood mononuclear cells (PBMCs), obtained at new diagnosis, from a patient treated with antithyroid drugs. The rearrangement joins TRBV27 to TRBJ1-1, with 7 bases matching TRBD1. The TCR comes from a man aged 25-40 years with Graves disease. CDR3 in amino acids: CASRAGGLPPNTEAFF. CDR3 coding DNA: TGTGCCAGCAGGGCAGGGGGTCTTCCCCCGAACACTGAAGCTTTCTTT.